The following is a T cell receptor beta chain sequence with its context. This clone was observed a handful of times. The clone's antigen remains unknown. No clone much larger than this one lies a single base away; base qualities are absent. This specimen belongs to a study of blood T cell repertoires in COVID-19 (TCRdb year 2020). Broadly, across the study: The collaborator samples originated in the United States, Italy and Spain and spanned the acute and convalescent phases of COVID-19. Nearly every sample came with metadata listing a de-identified subject ID, COVID-19 status, age in years and sex. The material from the prospective study consisted of cDNA or gDNA derived from T cells, B-cell-depleted T cells, or PBMCs. HLA class I and class II types, where available, came from metadata supplied by the sample provider rather than from assay-based typing. The repertoires were made available in a free public database intended to serve as a resource for research on the immune response to SARS-CoV-2. Samples were obtained from the ongoing ImmuneRACE study (first 160 participants) and from 1,254 subjects provided by 6 global collaborators. Subjects who had been exposed to COVID-19, were actively infected with it, or had recovered from it provided the deeply sampled blood TCRbeta repertoires that made up the dataset. What the work shows at the level of the full study, not this receptor alone: Clinical and demographic metadata were provided uncurated, with the amount varying by source and participant.

Samples from volunteer blood donors who had recovered from COVID-19 were contributed by a second Seattle source. Each collaborating institution followed its own protocols to collect whole blood in K2EDTA tubes. For TCRbeta analysis, collaborators shipped samples in one of three forms: frozen whole blood, isolated PBMCs, or DNA extracted from either of those sample types. TCRbeta CDR3 regions were amplified from genomic DNA using the immunoSEQ Assay, a bias-controlled multiplex PCR. The study's processing was this. Nucleated cell counts per sample were estimated from amplification of reference gene primers within the assay. To quantify the absolute abundance of each unique TCRbeta CDR3 rearrangement, sequence reads were collapsed and filtered. Productive Simpson clonality was computed per sample as the square root of Simpson's diversity index over productive rearrangements. The source is immuneACCESS, and TCRdb retained only in-frame sequences with V and J called. Part of the clones is not carried over; for the studies checked, unresolved V genes explain less than half of this, and the remainder is unexplained. V, J and clone size are taken as reported in that table, and D and trimming were inferred from the DNA itself. The sample table holds 200,000 or so clones, of which roughly 84% were seen once. Roughly 2.6% of the sample is held by the ten biggest clonotypes.

Relative to germline, V is 3 bases shorter and J is 2 bases shorter, with 9 bases between their ends. The CDR3 holds 14 amino acids from the cysteine to the phenylalanine. Just CDR3 DNA is preserved here, 42 bases in frame from base 1. CDR1 and CDR2, looked up from the germline V gene (reference sequence), are SGHNT and YYREEE. The receptor comes from a man aged 50-60 years who had recovered from COVID-19. Recombination joined TRBV5-4 with TRBJ2-4; the D gene cannot be named for sure. Sequenced sample: peripheral blood. Read as DNA, the sequence is TGTGCCAGCAGCTCATCCAACTCCAAAAACATTCAGTACTTC. Its protein reads: CASSSSNSKNIQYF.